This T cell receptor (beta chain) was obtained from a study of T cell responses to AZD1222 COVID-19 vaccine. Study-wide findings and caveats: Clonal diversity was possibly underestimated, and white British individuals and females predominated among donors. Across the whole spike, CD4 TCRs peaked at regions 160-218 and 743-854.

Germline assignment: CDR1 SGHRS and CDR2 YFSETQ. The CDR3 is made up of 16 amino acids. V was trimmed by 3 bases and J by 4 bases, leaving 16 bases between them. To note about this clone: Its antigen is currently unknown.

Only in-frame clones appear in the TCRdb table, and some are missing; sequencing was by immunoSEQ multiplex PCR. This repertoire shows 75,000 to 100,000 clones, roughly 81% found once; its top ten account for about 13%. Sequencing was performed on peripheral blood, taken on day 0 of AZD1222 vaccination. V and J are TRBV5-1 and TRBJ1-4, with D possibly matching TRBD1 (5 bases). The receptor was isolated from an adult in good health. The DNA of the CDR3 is TGCGCCAGCAGCTACTCCGGGACGGGGGTTAATGAAAAACTGTTTTTT. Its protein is CASSYSGTGVNEKLFF.